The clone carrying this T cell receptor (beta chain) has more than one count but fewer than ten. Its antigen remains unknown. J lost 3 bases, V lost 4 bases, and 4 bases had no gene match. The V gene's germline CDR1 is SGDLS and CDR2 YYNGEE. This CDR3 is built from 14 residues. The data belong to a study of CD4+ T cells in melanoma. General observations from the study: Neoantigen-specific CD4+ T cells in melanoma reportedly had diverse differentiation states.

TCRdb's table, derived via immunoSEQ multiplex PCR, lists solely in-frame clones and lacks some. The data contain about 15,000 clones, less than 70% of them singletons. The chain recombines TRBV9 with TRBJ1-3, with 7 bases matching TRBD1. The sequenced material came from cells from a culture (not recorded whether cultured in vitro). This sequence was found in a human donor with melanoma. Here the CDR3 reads CASSTGTVGNTIYF. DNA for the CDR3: TGTGCCAGCAGCACGGGGACAGTTGGAAACACCATATATTTT.